The TCR beta chain under discussion was sequenced for a study of cytomegalovirus exposure and HLA in healthy donors. This clone was seen more than once but under ten times. Looked up from germline, CDR1 is SGHVS and CDR2 is FQNEAQ. The CDR3 covers 13 residues. V lost 2 bases and J lost 1, with 5 bases in between. 13 Jbeta primers and 60 Vbeta primers were used for the PCR. Assay used: immunoSEQ multiplex PCR; TCRdb lists only in-frame clones, some missing. The sample includes some 150,000 clones, 65% to 90% seen only once; the top ten take about 6.1%. This chain joins TRBV7-8 and TRBJ1-1; D is uncertain. The sample taken for sequencing was PBMCs. This sequence originates from a woman in her forties or fifties in good health and CMV-seropositive. The CDR3 protein is CASSLFGNTEAFF. As DNA, the CDR3 is TGTGCCAGCAGCTTATTCGGGAACACTGAAGCTTTCTTT.